The entry below describes one T cell receptor beta chain. What it binds is not known. These data come from a study of T cell responses to AZD1222 COVID-19 vaccine. General study points: Compared with day 0, the breadth and depth of the Spike-specific TCR repertoire rose significantly after two doses of AZD1222.

Clones were sequenced by immunoSEQ multiplex PCR, and TCRdb holds only the in-frame ones, with some missing. The sample lists about 190,000 clones, approximately 87% occurring once. The TCR was taken from an adult in good health. Sequenced here: peripheral blood, sampled on day 0 of MenACWY control vaccination.

DNA for the CDR3: TGTGCCAGCACTTTTATAGGCCGCCGGCACACCTTC. It yields the protein CASTFIGRRHTF. The V gene is TRBV12-3 or TRBV12-4, the J gene TRBJ1-2; D not resolved. The CDR3 is 12 amino acids. Deletions cut 7 bases from V and 12 bases from J, with 18 bases between.